These T cell receptor beta chains were read from a single sample in a study of T-cell memory formation after mild COVID-19. TCRdb analysed the 5' RACE reads with MiXCR anew, one entry per CDR3 protein. The table lists about 400,000 distinct CDR3 sequences, 14% of them singletons, with roughly 22% in the top ten. Sequencing was performed on PBMCs or a T cell subset sorted from them (not recorded which). These receptors originate from a man younger than 35 who had mild COVID-19 (a few samples of this study predate the infection). Cell type and time point are not known. Both conserved end residues are part of each CDR3. Not every row has a clone size; where given, it reads once, few, many or a size class.

TRBV7-3,TRBJ2-2,few,CASSSRIARAGELFF
TRBV5-4,TRBJ1-2,-,CASRFKGAGGYTF
TRBV28,TRBJ2-2,few,CASSRVSPPNTGELFF
TRBV27,TRBJ2-3,-,CASSSARGDTQYF
TRBV2,TRBJ1-4,few,CASSINEKLFF
TRBV7-6,TRBJ1-4,few,CASSRTGTGGAWDEKLFF
TRBV6-2/TRBV6-3,TRBJ2-3,-,CASSYTLTSGSTDTQYF
TRBV20-1,TRBJ2-1,-,CSVPPVAGGYNEQFF
TRBV5-1,TRBJ2-4,-,CAAALVNIQYF
TRBV15,TRBJ1-1,many,CATSRAQFMNTEAFF
TRBV6-5,TRBJ1-5,many,CASSSRSNQPQHF
TRBV20-1,TRBJ1-3,few,CSARAGANSGNTIYF
TRBV6-1,TRBJ2-5,-,CASAGGKGTQYF
TRBV12-3/TRBV12-4,TRBJ1-2,-,CASSPGTAKANYGYTF
TRBV12-3/TRBV12-4,TRBJ2-1,-,CASSQIGEQFF
TRBV4-2,TRBJ1-1,-,CASSQFDRNEAFF
TRBV20-1,TRBJ1-3,few,CSASTQGVGNTIYF
TRBV7-3,TRBJ2-2,-,CASSSGQRTGELFF
TRBV7-2,TRBJ2-3,few,CASSLGWEDTQYF
TRBV7-9,TRBJ2-3,few,CASSPRGWRSTDTQYF
TRBV5-1,TRBJ2-2,once,CASSLTRQGFFAGELFF
TRBV20-1,TRBJ2-3,-,CSAMPTAGRTDTQYF
TRBV5-5,TRBJ2-5,many,CASSLGREETQYF
TRBV7-9,TRBJ2-1,many,CASKKQGAEQFF